Listed here are 7 T cell receptor beta chains from one sample, sequenced in a study of a mutant IDH1 vaccine in newly diagnosed glioma. Time point reported: week 11, during vaccination. All doses held 300 ug of mutant IDH1 20-mer peptide, with topical imiquimod. For these TCRs, the target antigens are not known. Repertoires were generated with immunoSEQ multiplex PCR, while TCRdb's copy carries only in-frame clones and drops some. The data show around 100,000 clones, with under 90% seen just once and 0.5% to 0.65% held by the top ten. This material consisted of PBMCs, taken from a glioma patient whose treatment included an IDH1 peptide vaccine. These receptors were collected from a woman aged 45 to 65 with glioma.

About this clone itself: The sample has other DNA sequences that encode this CDR3 too. V usage is TRBV2 and J usage is TRBJ1-5, with 7 bases fitting TRBD1. This CDR3 has 14 residues. V lost 6 bases to trimming and J lost 4 bases; unmatched junction nucleotides: 6. Germline CDR1 and CDR2: SNHLY and FYNNEI. The CDR3: CASRTGLSNQPQHF. For the CDR3, the DNA is TGTGCCAGCAGGACAGGGCTAAGTAATCAGCCCCAGCATTTT.

The chain has TRBV11-2 and TRBJ2-2; 7 nucleotides match TRBD1. The V and J ends lost 8 bases and 5 bases, in that order; junction bases with no gene match: 14. Germline loops: CDR1 SGHAT, CDR2 FQNNGV. The CDR3 is 16 residues long. In DNA, the CDR3 is TGTGCCAGCTTTCTTTCAGGGGGACGAACAACCGGGGAGCTGTTTTTT. This codes for CASFLSGGRTTGELFF.

This sequence joins TRBV11-2 and TRBJ2-1; possible D gene TRBD2, 6 bases. Looked up from germline, CDR1 is SGHAT and CDR2 is FQNNGV. The CDR3 extends over 15 amino acids. Deletions cut 1 base from V and 7 bases from J, with 14 bases between. The CDR3 here is CASSLGGLSMNEQFF. The CDR3 coding sequence is TGTGCCAGCAGCTTAGGGGGACTCTCCATGAATGAGCAGTTCTTC.

The sample holds a few counts of this clone. The gene calls are TRBV5-6 and TRBJ1-1; no clear D gene. The V gene lost 1 base and the J gene lost 0 bases, with 7 bases spanning the gap. Germline assignment: CDR1 SGHDT and CDR2 YYEEEE. The CDR3 has 14 residues. The CDR3 region has the DNA TGTGCCAGCAGCTTGCAATTACTGAACACTGAAGCTTTCTTT. Translating it yields CASSLQLLNTEAFF.

This clone was recorded only once. V gene TRBV2 combines with J gene TRBJ2-7; 9 bases agree with TRBD1. CDR3 length: 15 amino acids. Germline V gene lookup returns CDR1 SNHLY and CDR2 FYNNEI. Losses at the gene ends were 0 bases for V and 4 bases for J; bases not matched to a gene: 4. The CDR3 sequence: CASSEATGGPYEQYF. DNA of the CDR3: TGTGCCAGCAGTGAAGCCACAGGGGGCCCGTACGAGCAGTACTTC. Full variable domain (outside the CDR3, taken from reference TRBV2 and TRBJ2-7): EPEVTQTPSHQVTQMGQEVILRCVPISNHLYFYWYRQILGQKVEFLVSFYNNEISEKSEIFDDQFSVERPDGSNFTLKIRSTKLEDSAMYFCASSEATGGPYEQYFGPGTRLTVT.

The rearrangement joins TRBV4-2 to TRBJ2-1; 12 bases line up with TRBD2. Germline-derived CDR1 and CDR2 are LGHNA and YNFKEQ. Trimming at V came to 4 bases and at J to 8 bases, leaving 9 bases not matched to a gene. The CDR3 runs to 16 residues. The DNA of the CDR3 is TGTGCCAGCAGCCCTTCTAGCGGGAGGGCCCGGGATGAGCAGTTCTTC. Its translation: CASSPSSGRARDEQFF.

This chain uses TRBV10-3 with TRBJ1-4; D call uncertain. This CDR3 has 14 residues. Germline V gives CDR1 ENHRY, CDR2 SYGVKD. The germline V and J ends were trimmed by 6 bases and 0 bases, with 8 bases remaining between them. The CDR3 here is CAISSGTTNEKLFF. The CDR3, as DNA: TGTGCCATCAGCTCCGGGACAACTAATGAAAAACTGTTTTTT.